This entry lists 19 T cell receptor beta chains sequenced from one sample in a study of T cells after yellow fever vaccination. TCRdb re-derived calls from the 5' RACE reads in MiXCR, one entry per CDR3 protein. Of about 580,000 distinct CDR3 sequences in the sample, about 17% were seen once. This specimen consisted of PBMCs, obtained 5 days after the first yellow fever vaccination. These receptors were taken from a man in his late teens or twenties who received the YFV17D yellow fever vaccine.

The sample holds a few counts of this clonotype. This sequence joins TRBV5-1 and TRBJ2-1; 12 nucleotides align to TRBD2. This CDR3 comprises 19 residues. Germline CDR1 is SGHRS and CDR2 is YFSETQ. J lost 2 bases, V lost 3 bases, and 12 bases had no gene match. The CDR3: CASSSKGHSSGGAYNEQFF. CDR3 DNA sequence: TGCGCCAGCAGCTCGAAAGGCCATTCTAGCGGGGGGGCCTACAATGAGCAGTTCTTC.

This clonotype was counted between two and nine times. V gene TRBV5-1 combines with J gene TRBJ2-6; D remains unclear. This CDR3 spans 16 amino acids. The germline V gene has CDR1 SGHRS and CDR2 YFSETQ. Trimming stripped 0 bases from V and 0 bases from J, with 7 bases between. In DNA, the CDR3 is TGCGCCAGCAGCTTGGCAGCACGCTCTGGGGCCAACGTCCTGACTTTC. It encodes CASSLAARSGANVLTF. The full variable domain, with the rest looked up from reference TRBV5-1 and TRBJ2-6, is KAGVTQTPRYLIKTRGQQVTLSCSPISGHRSVSWYQQTPGQGLQFLFEYFSETQRNKGNFPGRFSGRQFSNSRSEMNVSTLELGDSALYLCASSLAARSGANVLTFGAGSRLTVL.

The chain uses TRBV24-1 and TRBJ1-5; D perhaps matches TRBD1 (5 bases). Trimming took 2 bases from V and 4 from J, leaving 20 bases between them. The CDR3 covers 18 residues. Germline V lookup: CDR1 KGHDR, CDR2 SFDVKD. In DNA form, the CDR3 reads TGTGCCACCAGTGATTGGTGGCAGGGAAATTTTTGGAATCAGCCCCAGCATTTT. Translating gives CATSDWWQGNFWNQPQHF.

The chain has TRBV6-2 or TRBV6-3 and TRBJ1-1; D not certain. The CDR3 is made up of 14 amino acids. CDR1 and CDR2 from the germline V gene are MNHEY and SVGEGT. V was trimmed by 6 bases and J by 6 bases, leaving 17 bases between them. CDR3 bases: TGTGCCAGCAGCCCAGGTAACAGCCTCGCTGAAGCTTTCTTT. Residues: CASSPGNSLAEAFF.

This clonotype was detected only a few times. The rearrangement links TRBV20-1 to TRBJ2-7, with 13 bases identical to TRBD2. V lost 6 bases to trimming and J lost 3 bases; unmatched junction nucleotides: 8. The germline V gene has CDR1 DFQATT and CDR2 SNEGSKA (reference sequence). This CDR3 region has 15 residues. The CDR3 DNA sequence: TGCAGTGCGCCTAAACTAGCGGGGGGGCTCTACGAGCAGTACTTC. Protein: CSAPKLAGGLYEQYF.

The table lists this clonotype with a count of one. The genes are TRBV20-1 and TRBJ2-1, with D maybe TRBD2 (5 bases). The CDR3 loop spans 14 amino acids. CDR1 is DFQATT, CDR2 SNEGSKA, per germline (reference sequence). Trimming cost V 6 bases and J 6 bases, with 18 bases left between them. CDR3 coding DNA: TGCAGTGCCCTTGACTACCGAGCGGTCAATGAGCAGTTCTTC. Protein: CSALDYRAVNEQFF.

The rearrangement uses TRBV20-1 and TRBJ1-4; D may be TRBD1 (5 bases). This CDR3 has 13 residues. The germline V gene has CDR1 DFQATT and CDR2 SNEGSKA (reference sequence). Trimming took off 3 bases at V and 6 bases at J, with 11 bases between the two ends. CDR3 bases: TGCAGTGCTAGTAGGGGCAGGGATGAAAAACTGTTTTTT. It yields the protein CSASRGRDEKLFF.

The rearrangement links TRBV7-2 to TRBJ2-5; 10 nucleotides align to TRBD1. The ends lost 5 bases at V and 4 bases at J; junction bases unmatched: 7. Germline assignment: CDR1 SGHTA and CDR2 FQGNSA. CDR3 length: 15 amino acids. CDR3 bases: TGTGCCAGCAGCCCCGGACAGGGGGAGTTAGAGACCCAGTACTTC. The encoded protein is CASSPGQGELETQYF. The variable domain in full, completed from reference TRBV7-2 and TRBJ2-5, reads GAGVSQSPSNKVTEKGKDVELRCDPISGHTALYWYRQSLGQGLEFLIYFQGNSAPDKSGLPSDRFSAERTGGSVSTLTIQRTQQEDSAVYLCASSPGQGELETQYFGPGTRLLVL.

This clonotype was counted between two and nine times. CDR3 protein: CASPASSGGWNEQFF. In nucleotides, the CDR3 is TGTGCCAGCCCAGCCTCTAGCGGGGGGTGGAATGAGCAGTTCTTC. This sequence joins TRBV7-2 and TRBJ2-1; 11 nucleotides align to TRBD2. Germline V gene data show CDR1 as SGHTA and CDR2 as FQGNSA. The V gene end was trimmed by 8 bases and the J gene end by 7 bases; junction bases not matched to a gene: 10. This CDR3 has 15 amino acids.

The chain links TRBV29-1 to TRBJ2-3, with 7 bases that match TRBD2. There are 17 residues in the CDR3. V dropped 0 bases and J dropped 6; count of bases not matched to a gene: 15. Per the germline V gene, CDR1 is SQVTM and CDR2 is ANQGSEA. DNA of the CDR3: TGCAGCGTTGAAGAGGGGGGGAGGGCCGTGGGGGTTGATACGCAGTATTTT. This encodes CSVEEGGRAVGVDTQYF.

This clonotype was recorded a few times. CDR3 region: CAISESRGLAGDSGANVLTF. CDR3 in DNA: TGTGCCATCAGTGAGTCTCGGGGACTAGCGGGCGACTCTGGGGCCAACGTCCTGACTTTC. The chain is built from TRBV10-3 and TRBJ2-6, with 12 nucleotides matching TRBD2. There are 20 residues in the CDR3. CDR1 is ENHRY, CDR2 SYGVKD, per germline. The V gene end was trimmed by 0 bases and the J gene end by 0 bases; junction bases not matched to a gene: 6.

Only a few counts were recorded for this clonotype. The V gene is TRBV3-1, the J gene TRBJ1-1; TRBD1 might be the D (5 bases). This CDR3 comprises 17 residues. In germline, CDR1 is LGHDT, CDR2 YNNKEL (reference sequence). Deletions cut 5 bases from V and 5 bases from J, with 24 bases between. The CDR3 protein is CASSSRNPGTSYTEAFF. In DNA, the CDR3 is TGTGCCAGCAGCTCTCGGAATCCAGGGACTTCTTATACTGAAGCTTTCTTT.

This clonotype was seen a handful of times. CDR3 coding DNA: TGTGCCACCGGGGCGCGGACAGACTACGAGCAGTACGTC. Protein product: CATGARTDYEQYV. The rearrangement links TRBV7-9 to TRBJ2-7; D possibly corresponds to TRBD1 (6 bases). Trimming removed 10 bases from V and 3 bases from J, with 16 bases in between. Per the germline V gene, CDR1 is SEHNR and CDR2 is FQNEAQ (reference sequence). This CDR3 region has 13 residues.

This clonotype was detected only a few times. The rearrangement joins TRBV5-4 to TRBJ1-2; a possible D gene is TRBD1 (5 bases). The V end lost 3 bases, the J end lost 8 bases, and 17 bases lay between the germline ends. CDR1 SGHNT and CDR2 YYREEE come from the germline V gene (reference sequence). The CDR3 length is 14 residues. CDR3 amino acids: CASSWGGRREGYTF. The CDR3 bases are TGTGCCAGCAGCTGGGGGGGGAGGCGTGAGGGCTACACCTTC. Full variable domain (remainder filled in from reference TRBV5-4 and TRBJ1-2): ETGVTQSPTHLIKTRGQQVTLRCSSQSGHNTVSWYQQALGQGPQFIFQYYREEENGRGNFPPRFSGLQFPNYSSELNVNALELDDSALYLCASSWGGRREGYTFGSGTRLTVV.

The chain couples TRBV18 to TRBJ1-6; a possible D gene is TRBD1 (6 bases). There are 15 residues in the CDR3. The ends were cut back, 3 bases at V and 8 bases at J, with 14 bases in the middle. Germline CDR1 is KGHSH and CDR2 is LQKENI. The CDR3 protein is CASSPGGGRYSPLHF. The DNA of the CDR3 is TGTGCCAGCTCACCGGGAGGGGGACGTTATTCACCCCTCCACTTT.

Notes on this clonotype: A single base separates this from a much larger clone, so it may be a read error. The V call is TRBV5-1, the J call TRBJ2-4; D may match TRBD1 or TRBD2 (5 bases each). Germline CDR1 reads SGHRS; CDR2 reads YFSETQ. CDR3 size: 14 residues. The V gene lost 4 bases and the J gene lost 5 bases, with 13 bases spanning the gap. The CDR3 DNA is TGCGCCAGCAGCCCGGGACCGACCCAAAACATTCAGTACTTC. Translation gives CASSPGPTQNIQYF.

This clonotype was observed a handful of times. The rearrangement uses TRBV29-1 and TRBJ2-7; weak D call: TRBD1 (5 bases). Germline V gives CDR1 SQVTM, CDR2 ANQGSEA. This CDR3 has 10 amino acids. V was clipped by 7 bases and J by 4 bases, with 8 bases between them. The CDR3 region has the DNA TGCAGCGAAGCAGGGTACGAGCAGTACTTC. This gives the protein CSEAGYEQYF.

J is TRBJ2-2 and V is TRBV5-1; D may correspond to TRBD1 or TRBD2 (5 bases each). Trimming stripped 2 bases from V and 3 bases from J, with 11 bases between. The germline CDR1 and CDR2 sequences are SGHRS and YFSETQ. The CDR3 extends over 15 amino acids. In nucleotides, the CDR3 is TGCGCCAGCAGCTTTGGGGGACCAGACACCGGGGAGCTGTTTTTT. Its protein is CASSFGGPDTGELFF.

This clonotype was found a few times. This rearrangement joins TRBV4-3 to TRBJ1-3, with no clear D. From germline, CDR1 is LGHNA and CDR2 YSLEER. The CDR3 has 14 amino acids. With 3 bases removed from V and 1 base from J, the gap between germline ends came to 7 bases. CDR3 DNA sequence: TGCGCCAGCAGCCATCCGAATTCTGGAAACACCATATATTTT. Encoded protein: CASSHPNSGNTIYF.